The 22 T cell receptor beta chains presented below share a single source sample, sequenced in a study of cytomegalovirus exposure and HLA in healthy donors. The PCR used 60 Vbeta and 13 Jbeta primers. Some clones are missing from TCRdb's copy, which holds only in-frame ones; the method was immunoSEQ multiplex PCR. The data show about 160,000 clones, 75% to 80% seen once. The source material was PBMCs. These receptor sequences come from a woman in her 50s in good health and CMV-seropositive.

The table lists this clone with a count of one. The CDR3 DNA follows: TGTGCCAGCAGCGAGGGGGGGGCGGGCGAGACCCAGTACTTC. This gives the protein CASSEGGAGETQYF. This chain links TRBV9 with TRBJ2-5, with D tentatively TRBD2 (7 bases). From germline, CDR1 is SGDLS and CDR2 YYNGEE. CDR3 size: 14 residues. Trimming shortened V by 3 bases and J by 5 bases, and 14 bases separated the two germline ends.

V gene TRBV11-2 combines with J gene TRBJ2-7, with TRBD1 matching 10 bases. This CDR3 comprises 15 residues. Germline V CDR1 and CDR2: SGHAT, FQNNGV. Unmatched junction bases numbered 3, after V lost 3 bases and J lost 1 base. Here the CDR3 reads CASSFGTGDSYEQYF. The CDR3 coding sequence is TGTGCCAGCAGCTTCGGGACAGGGGATTCCTACGAGCAGTACTTC.

This clone was counted only a few times. V usage is TRBV28 and J usage is TRBJ2-7, with 8 positions matching TRBD1. J lost 2 bases, V lost 5 bases, and 2 bases had no gene match. Germline values: CDR1 MDHEN, CDR2 SYDVKM. This CDR3 contains 13 residues. The CDR3 nucleotides read TGTGCCAGCAGTGGACAGGGAACCTACGAGCAGTACTTC. Its protein is CASSGQGTYEQYF.

The V gene is TRBV19, the J gene TRBJ2-5; D is perhaps TRBD1 (5 bases). This CDR3 has 14 residues. The germline V and J ends were trimmed by 1 base and 7 bases, with 13 bases remaining between them. Germline values: CDR1 LNHDA, CDR2 SQIVND (reference sequence). The CDR3 reads CASSIVGRVGTQYF. The CDR3 DNA is TGTGCCAGTAGTATAGTAGGCAGGGTCGGGACCCAGTACTTC.

The V gene is TRBV5-1, the J gene TRBJ1-2; D remains unclear. The germline V gene encodes CDR1 SGHRS and CDR2 YFSETQ. This CDR3 has 14 amino acids. The V end was cut by 0 bases, the J end by 8 bases, with 14 bases between. CDR3 bases: TGCGCCAGCAGCTTGGGCGGCAGAGGTTACGGCTACACCTTC. Its protein is CASSLGGRGYGYTF.

This clone turned up a few times. The chain links TRBV5-4 to TRBJ1-2, with 7 bases that match TRBD1. Trimming at V came to 3 bases and at J to 9 bases, leaving 14 bases not matched to a gene. The germline V gene encodes CDR1 SGHNT and CDR2 YYREEE (reference sequence). This CDR3 is built from 15 residues. The CDR3 region is CASSSRQGTGVSYTF. As DNA, the CDR3 is TGTGCCAGCAGCTCAAGACAGGGAACAGGGGTGAGCTACACCTTC. Filled out from reference TRBV5-4 and TRBJ1-2, the complete variable domain reads ETGVTQSPTHLIKTRGQQVTLRCSSQSGHNTVSWYQQALGQGPQFIFQYYREEENGRGNFPPRFSGLQFPNYSSELNVNALELDDSALYLCASSSRQGTGVSYTFGSGTRLTVV.

On this clone: The same CDR3 also results from other DNA sequences found in this sample. V is TRBV7-9 and J is TRBJ2-7; 10 positions match TRBD1. Germline-derived CDR1 and CDR2 are SEHNR and FQNEAQ (reference sequence). Trimming removed 5 bases from V and 7 bases from J; junction bases left unmatched: 5. This CDR3 spans 13 amino acids. CDR3 residues: CASSAGQGGEQYF. In DNA form, the CDR3 reads TGTGCCAGCAGCGCCGGACAGGGGGGAGAGCAGTACTTC.

This rearrangement joins TRBV5-1 to TRBJ1-1, with D possibly being TRBD1 (6 bases). V was clipped by 6 bases and J by 2 bases, with 14 bases between them. The CDR3 contains 14 residues. Germline-derived CDR1 and CDR2 are SGHRS and YFSETQ. The CDR3 protein is CASTLRTDNTEAFF. The CDR3 nucleotides are TGCGCCAGCACCCTCAGGACAGACAACACTGAAGCTTTCTTT.

The chain carries TRBV18 and TRBJ1-5; D not resolved. The V gene lost 2 bases and the J gene lost 2 bases, with 10 bases spanning the gap. Germline lookup yields CDR1 KGHSH and CDR2 LQKENI. This CDR3 has 15 amino acids. The CDR3 DNA is TGTGCCAGCTCACCAACGGGGATGGGCAATCAGCCCCAGCATTTT. Translated, it gives CASSPTGMGNQPQHF.

The chain carries TRBV6-5 and TRBJ2-5; D might be TRBD2 (6 bases). This CDR3 region has 15 residues. CDR1 and CDR2 from the germline V gene are MNHEY and SVGAGI. With 8 bases removed from V and 2 bases from J, the gap between germline ends came to 18 bases. The CDR3 coding sequence is TGTGCCAGCTCCCTCCTCGGGGCGGGACAAGAGACCCAGTACTTC. Amino acids: CASSLLGAGQETQYF.

The chain recombines TRBV29-1 with TRBJ1-4; unclear D gene. The CDR3 spans 13 residues. The V and J ends lost 6 bases and 3 bases respectively, with 11 bases between them. The germline V gene encodes CDR1 SQVTM and CDR2 ANQGSEA. DNA of the CDR3: TGCAGCGTCACTAAGTCATCTAATGAAAAACTGTTTTTT. It translates to CSVTKSSNEKLFF.

This chain joins TRBV6-1 and TRBJ2-7; 9 nucleotides agree with TRBD2. CDR1 is MNHNS, CDR2 SASEGT, per germline. The CDR3 covers 16 residues. Trimming cost V 4 bases and J 4 bases; bases outside gene matches: 11. Written as DNA, the CDR3 is TGTGCCAGCAGTGCTCCTGCGTGGCGGGAGGGGTACGAGCAGTACTTC. Encoded protein: CASSAPAWREGYEQYF.

This chain uses TRBV5-4 with TRBJ1-2; unclear D gene. The CDR3 length is 14 residues. Germline V gene data show CDR1 as SGHNT and CDR2 as YYREEE (reference sequence). The V end was cut by 4 bases, the J end by 4 bases, with 14 bases between. The CDR3 protein is CASSAVQSPYGYTF. Written as DNA, the CDR3 is TGTGCCAGCAGCGCAGTTCAATCCCCCTATGGCTACACCTTC.

The CDR3: CASSEYGGLTGELFF. CDR3 DNA sequence: TGTGCCAGCAGTGAATATGGTGGACTAACCGGGGAGCTGTTTTTT. This chain uses TRBV6-1 with TRBJ2-2; D perhaps matches TRBD2 (6 bases). This CDR3 comprises 15 residues. Per germline, CDR1 MNHNS and CDR2 SASEGT. Trimming removed 2 bases at V and 5 bases at J, with 12 bases between.

The chain couples TRBV6-5 to TRBJ1-4; D is perhaps TRBD1 (6 bases). Germline V gene lookup returns CDR1 MNHEY and CDR2 SVGAGI. This CDR3 is 15 amino acids long. V was pared by 6 bases and J by 7 bases, with 18 bases between. CDR3 bases: TGTGCCAGCAGACCCCAGGGGATAAGGGGTGAAAAACTGTTTTTT. Residues: CASRPQGIRGEKLFF.

The chain combines TRBV4-1 with TRBJ2-3; 13 bases agree with TRBD2. CDR3 length: 17 amino acids. The V gene's germline CDR1 is MGHRA and CDR2 YSYEKL. V lost 2 bases, J lost 1 base, and 3 bases stayed unmatched. In nucleotides, the CDR3 is TGCGCCAGCAGCCAAACCGGGACTAGCGGGGGCACAGATACGCAGTATTTT. It encodes CASSQTGTSGGTDTQYF.

For the CDR3, the DNA is TGTGCCAGCATGTTCAGCTCTGGAAACACCATATATTTT. Amino acids: CASMFSSGNTIYF. The rearrangement joins TRBV27 to TRBJ1-3, with D unclear. Looked up from germline, CDR1 is MNHEY and CDR2 is SMNVEV (reference sequence). With 7 bases removed from V and 0 bases from J, the gap between germline ends came to 7 bases. There are 13 residues in the CDR3.

The chain has TRBV4-1 and TRBJ2-3, with no clear D. The germline V gene has CDR1 MGHRA and CDR2 YSYEKL. The CDR3 totals 18 residues. V was clipped by 2 bases and J by 6 bases, with 24 bases between them. CDR3 nucleotide sequence: TGCGCCAGCAGCCAATTAACCCTTCTTGGAGTCGCCCGGGATACGCAGTATTTT. It translates to CASSQLTLLGVARDTQYF.

J is TRBJ2-5 and V is TRBV29-1; TRBD2 matches at 9 bases. The DNA end is more similar to TRBJ2-7, so the J call may be wrong. Germline CDR1 SQVTM, CDR2 ANQGSEA. CDR3 size: 17 residues. This CDR3 reads CSVVGNYIAGVSYEQYF. Here the CDR3 DNA reads TGCAGCGTTGTGGGGAATTATATAGCGGGGGTTTCCTACGAGCAGTACTTC.

The rearrangement links TRBV13 to TRBJ2-5; 11 bases map to TRBD2. With 4 bases clipped from V and 4 bases from J, the junction kept 14 bases outside the gene matches. The CDR3 length is 18 residues. The germline CDR1 and CDR2 sequences are PRHDT and FYEKMQ (reference sequence). The CDR3: CASSSGLADAAPLETQYF. The DNA for the CDR3 is TGTGCCAGCAGCTCGGGACTAGCGGACGCCGCACCCTTAGAGACCCAGTACTTC.

V and J are TRBV5-6 and TRBJ2-1; D ambiguous. Per the germline V gene, CDR1 is SGHDT and CDR2 is YYEEEE. CDR3 length: 13 residues. Trimming left V 1 base short and J 4 bases short, with 6 bases between. CDR3 bases: TGTGCCAGCAGCTTGAGAGTTTACAATGAGCAGTTCTTC. It is translated as CASSLRVYNEQFF.

The J gene is TRBJ1-5, the V gene TRBV7-9; 8 bases are shared with TRBD1. V was clipped by 5 bases and J by 7 bases; unmatched bases: 7. Germline lookup yields CDR1 SEHNR and CDR2 FQNEAQ (reference sequence). The CDR3 is made up of 14 amino acids. CDR3 protein: CASSPSGGDQPQHF. The CDR3 nucleotides are TGTGCCAGCAGCCCCTCAGGGGGCGACCAGCCCCAGCATTTT.